This T cell receptor beta chain is from a study of shared clonotypes between healthy human individuals (dated by TCRdb to 2018 to 2020). Background on the whole study: A few men and two women, aged 18 to 49 years, made up the cohort. To estimate repertoire size and how much clonotypes are shared between individuals, the study performed deep sequencing of blood TCR repertoires from 4 to 6 healthy adults. To increase sequencing depth and limit assay-specific biases, TCR repertoire library preparation and sequencing were carried out by different laboratories using diverse techniques. Between about 0.94 and 10 billion PBMCs per donor were obtained by leukapheresis. For each donor, CD4 naive and CD4 memory were each given three plates, CD8 naive was given two plates, and CD8 memory was given one plate.

General findings and caveats noted by the study authors: The genetic and exposure-history diversity represented was limited by the small number of donors. Based on pairwise subsampling, the degree of clonotype sharing among donors was expected to be affected by sequencing depth. Across a handful of donors, 5% to 6% of naive CD4, 3% to 3.5% of naive CD8, roughly 2.3% of memory CD4, and 0.4% of memory CD8 clonotypes were shared. Larger estimated clonotype richness was generally found for naive subsets than for memory subsets. Rarefaction of sorted-subset datasets indicated incomplete sequencing despite the large sequencing depth. Compared with non-shared clonotypes, the clonotypes found in all four sorted-subset donors had higher generation probabilities. Sampling was restricted to blood, and TCR repertoires in tissues likely differ from the TCR repertoires found in blood.

Using the deep immunoSEQ assay, TCR CDR3 regions were amplified from genomic DNA by multiplex PCR. Extracted genomic DNA from each cell subset was distributed evenly across all wells of several immunoSEQ 96-well plates, and each plate was treated as a replicate. For sorted subsets, each replicate PCR was loaded with 200 to 250 ng genomic DNA, equivalent to roughly 30,000 T cell genomes. Purified libraries were quantified with a Qubit 3.0 fluorometer, sized on a Bioanalyzer 2100, and re-quantified with the KAPA Library Quantification kit. Each immunoSEQ 96-well plate was sequenced on its own single-read 150-cycle Illumina NextSeq 550 flow cell. In the authors' own workflow: The immunoSEQ output contained only junctional sequences without quality scores, so filtering could not match that applied to full-length reads. Sequences were annotated with PyIR, a Python wrapper for IgBLAST v1.9, using IMGT germline references to assign V/J genes and CDR3. Reads with weak V/J assignments (E-value above 1e-6), missing CDR3, stop codons, out-of-frame junctions, or ambiguous translated residues were removed. A V3J clonotype was defined by an identical inferred V gene, J gene, and CDR3 amino acid sequence. Percentage overlap between repertoires was calculated by dividing the number of shared unique clonotypes by the size of the smaller repertoire. Repertoire richness was assessed with RTK rarefaction, the Chao1 estimator, and Recon v2.1 estimates of unobserved clonotypes. OLGA was used to compute generation probabilities for all TCRbeta clonotypes that the gDNA method yielded from a handful of donors. TCRdb carries this immuneACCESS record with in-frame sequences only. Its versions omit some clonotypes, under half of them owing to an unresolved V gene in the studies checked, with the rest unexplained. The V and J calls and clone size are taken from that table; D and trimming were inferred from the DNA. For this sample the table gives about 2.4 million clones, of which 93% were detected only once. The ten largest clones add up to approximately 0.37% of the sample.

As to this clone: Its antigen has not been determined. Per-base quality was not reported, and no clone a single base away is much larger than it.

The donors were healthy, HIV-negative adults with no recently reported acute infections or vaccinations. Every donor was a Caucasian adult residing in Nashville, Tennessee, USA. Magnetic negative selection was used to enrich CD4+ T cells, after which naive cells were positively selected on CD45RA and the negative fraction became the memory subset. After blood collection by leukapheresis, PBMCs were isolated using Ficoll-Histopaque density gradient centrifugation and then cryopreserved in the vapor phase of liquid nitrogen. Purity and quantity of every magnetically sorted T cell population were checked by analytical flow cytometry. Genomic DNA was isolated from each sorted fraction and quantified by UV absorbance on a Nanodrop 2000c. The clonotype comes from a man aged 18 to 30 in good health. Some clones in this sample may be carry-over from other donors' samples. Sample: naive CD4+ T cells from PBMCs. Interpreted using the paper, the cell subset or site label stands for: CD45RA+ positively selected.

The sequenced DNA: TGTGCCAGCAGCTTCCTTTCTACGCGGGGGAAGGGCACTGAAGCTTTCTTT. It is translated as CASSFLSTRGKGTEAFF. The receptor chain draws on TRBV27 and TRBJ1-1; the D gene is possibly TRBD1, with 5 bases matching. Taken from the germline V gene (reference sequence), the CDR1 and CDR2 loops are MNHEY and SMNVEV. Reading from cysteine to phenylalanine, the CDR3 counts 17 amino acids. Only the CDR3 DNA is retained, 51 bases long and in frame from the first base. V is shortened by 6 bases, J by 4 bases, and the region joining them spans 24 bases.